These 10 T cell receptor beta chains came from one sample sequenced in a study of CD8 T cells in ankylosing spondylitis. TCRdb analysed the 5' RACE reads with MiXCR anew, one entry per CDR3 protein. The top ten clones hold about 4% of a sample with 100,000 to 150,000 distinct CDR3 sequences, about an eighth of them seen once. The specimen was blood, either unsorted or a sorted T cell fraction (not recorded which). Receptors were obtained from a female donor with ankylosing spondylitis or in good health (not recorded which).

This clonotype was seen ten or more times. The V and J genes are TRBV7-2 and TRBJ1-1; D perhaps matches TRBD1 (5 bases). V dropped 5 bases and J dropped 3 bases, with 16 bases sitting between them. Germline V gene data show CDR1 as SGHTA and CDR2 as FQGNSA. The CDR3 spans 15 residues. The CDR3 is CASSQAGTLDTEAFF. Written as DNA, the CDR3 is TGTGCCAGCAGCCAAGCAGGGACCCTTGACACTGAAGCTTTCTTT.

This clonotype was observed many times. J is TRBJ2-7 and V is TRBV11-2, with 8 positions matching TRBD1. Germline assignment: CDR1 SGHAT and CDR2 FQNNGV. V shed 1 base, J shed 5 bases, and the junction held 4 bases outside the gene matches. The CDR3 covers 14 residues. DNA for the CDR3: TGTGCCAGCAGCTTAGGACAGGGGACCCACGAGCAGTACTTC. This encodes CASSLGQGTHEQYF.

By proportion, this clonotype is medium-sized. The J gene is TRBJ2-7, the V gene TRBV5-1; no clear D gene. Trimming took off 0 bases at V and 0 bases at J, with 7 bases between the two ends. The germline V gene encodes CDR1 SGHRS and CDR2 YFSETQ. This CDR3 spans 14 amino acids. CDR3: CASSLGVPSYEQYF. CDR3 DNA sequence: TGCGCCAGCAGCTTGGGAGTTCCCTCCTACGAGCAGTACTTC.

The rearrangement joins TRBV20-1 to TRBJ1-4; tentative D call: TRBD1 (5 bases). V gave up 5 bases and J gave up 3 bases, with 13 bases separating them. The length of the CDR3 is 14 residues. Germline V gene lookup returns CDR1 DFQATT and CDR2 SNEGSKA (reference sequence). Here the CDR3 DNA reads TGCAGTGCTTCCCCAGTGGGGGCTAATGAAAAACTGTTTTTT. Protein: CSASPVGANEKLFF.

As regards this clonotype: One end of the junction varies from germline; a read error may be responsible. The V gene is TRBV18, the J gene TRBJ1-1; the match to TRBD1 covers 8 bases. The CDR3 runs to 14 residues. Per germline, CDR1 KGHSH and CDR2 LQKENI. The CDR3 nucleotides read TGTGCCGGCTCACTCGGACAGGGAAACACTGAAGCTTTCTTT. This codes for CAGSLGQGNTEAFF. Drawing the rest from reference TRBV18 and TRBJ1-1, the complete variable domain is NAGVMQNPRHLVRRRGQEARLRCSPMKGHSHVYWYRQLPEEGLKFMVYLQKENIIDESGMPKERFSAEFPKEGPSILRIQQVVRGDSAAYFCAGSLGQGNTEAFFGQGTRLTVV.

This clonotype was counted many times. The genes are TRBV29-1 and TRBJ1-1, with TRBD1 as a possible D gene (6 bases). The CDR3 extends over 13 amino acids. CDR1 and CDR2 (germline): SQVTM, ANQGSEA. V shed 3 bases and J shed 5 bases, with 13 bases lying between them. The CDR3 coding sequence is TGCAGCGTTGACCAGGGGCAGGGGACTGAAGCTTTCTTT. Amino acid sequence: CSVDQGQGTEAFF.

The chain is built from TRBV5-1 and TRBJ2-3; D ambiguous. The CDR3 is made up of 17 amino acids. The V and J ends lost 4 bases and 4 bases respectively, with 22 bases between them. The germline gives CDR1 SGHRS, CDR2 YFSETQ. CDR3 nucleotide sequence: TGCGCCAGCAGCCCGGGTTGGGCCCCATCCAGATCAGATACGCAGTATTTT. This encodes CASSPGWAPSRSDTQYF.

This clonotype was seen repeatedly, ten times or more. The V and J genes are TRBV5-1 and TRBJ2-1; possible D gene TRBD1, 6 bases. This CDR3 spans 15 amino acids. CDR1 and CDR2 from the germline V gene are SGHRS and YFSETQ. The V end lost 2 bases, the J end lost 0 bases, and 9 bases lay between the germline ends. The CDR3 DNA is TGCGCCAGCAGCTTAACAGGGATCTCCTACAATGAGCAGTTCTTC. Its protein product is CASSLTGISYNEQFF.

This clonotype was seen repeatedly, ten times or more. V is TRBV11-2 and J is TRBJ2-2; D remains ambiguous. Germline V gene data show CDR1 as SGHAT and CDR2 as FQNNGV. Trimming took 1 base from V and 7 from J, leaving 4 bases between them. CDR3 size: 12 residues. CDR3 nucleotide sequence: TGTGCCAGCAGCTTAGGGTTCGGGGAGCTGTTTTTT. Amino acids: CASSLGFGELFF.

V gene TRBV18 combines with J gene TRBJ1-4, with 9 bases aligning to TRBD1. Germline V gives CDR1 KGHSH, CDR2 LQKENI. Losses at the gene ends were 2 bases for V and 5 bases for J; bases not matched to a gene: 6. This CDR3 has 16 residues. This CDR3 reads CASSPVIGQGNEKLFF. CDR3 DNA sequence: TGTGCCAGCTCACCAGTTATCGGACAGGGGAATGAAAAACTGTTTTTT. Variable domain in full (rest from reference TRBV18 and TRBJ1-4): NAGVMQNPRHLVRRRGQEARLRCSPMKGHSHVYWYRQLPEEGLKFMVYLQKENIIDESGMPKERFSAEFPKEGPSILRIQQVVRGDSAAYFCASSPVIGQGNEKLFFGSGTQLSVL.